The sample holds one count of the clone carrying this T cell receptor beta chain. This CDR3 region has 15 residues. CDR1 and CDR2 (germline): LGHDT, YNNKEL (reference sequence). V was clipped by 4 bases and J by 6 bases, with 18 bases between them. This specimen comes from a study of blood T cell repertoires in COVID-19. As for the study in general: T cells, B-cell-depleted T cells, or PBMCs supplied cDNA or gDNA.

Libraries were prepared by immunoSEQ multiplex PCR; TCRdb keeps only in-frame clonotypes and omits some of them. The table lists over 350,000 clones, nearly 90% of them singletons. The material sequenced was PBMCs or T cells enriched from blood (not recorded which). This TCR came from a woman between 18 and 29 years old with acute COVID-19. The gene calls are TRBV3-1 (or the pseudogene TRBV3-2) and TRBJ1-2; D unresolved. CDR3 residues: CASSPLGKEEDGYTF. DNA for the CDR3: TGTGCCAGCAGCCCTCTTGGGAAGGAGGAGGATGGCTACACCTTC.